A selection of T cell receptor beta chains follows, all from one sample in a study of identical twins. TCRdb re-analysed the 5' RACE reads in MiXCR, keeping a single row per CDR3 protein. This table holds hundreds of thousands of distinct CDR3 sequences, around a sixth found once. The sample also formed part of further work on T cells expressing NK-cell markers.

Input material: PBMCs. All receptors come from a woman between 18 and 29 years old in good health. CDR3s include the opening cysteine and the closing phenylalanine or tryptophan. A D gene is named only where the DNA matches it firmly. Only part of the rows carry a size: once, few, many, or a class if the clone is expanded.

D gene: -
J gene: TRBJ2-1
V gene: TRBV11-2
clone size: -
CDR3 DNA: TGTGCCAGCAGACATCCGCCTCTTTACAATGAGCAGTTCTTC
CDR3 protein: CASRHPPLYNEQFF

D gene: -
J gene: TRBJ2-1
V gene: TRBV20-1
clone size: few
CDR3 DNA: TGCAGTGCTAGTCAACCTAATGAGCAGTTCTTC
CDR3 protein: CSASQPNEQFF

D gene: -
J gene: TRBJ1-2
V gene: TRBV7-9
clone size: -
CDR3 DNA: TGTGCCAGCAGCCGTAACAGGGAGGGAAACTATGGCTACACCTTC
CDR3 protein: CASSRNREGNYGYTF

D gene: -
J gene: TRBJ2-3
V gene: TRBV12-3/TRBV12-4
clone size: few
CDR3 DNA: TGTGCCAGCAGTTTGATGTATACGCAGTATTTT
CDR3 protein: CASSLMYTQYF

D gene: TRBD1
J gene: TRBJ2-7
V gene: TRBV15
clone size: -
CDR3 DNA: TGTGCCACCACCACCACGACAGGGGCGACTTACGAGCAGTACTTC
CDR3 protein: CATTTTTGATYEQYF

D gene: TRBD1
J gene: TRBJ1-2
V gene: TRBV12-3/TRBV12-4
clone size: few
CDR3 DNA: TGTGCCAGCAGGCGGACAGGGATCCTGAATGGCTACACCTTC
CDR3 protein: CASRRTGILNGYTF

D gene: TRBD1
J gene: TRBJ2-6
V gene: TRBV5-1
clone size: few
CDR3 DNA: TGCGCCAGCAGCTTAGACAGGGGTCAGGGCTCTGGGGCCAACGTCCTGACTTTC
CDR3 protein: CASSLDRGQGSGANVLTF

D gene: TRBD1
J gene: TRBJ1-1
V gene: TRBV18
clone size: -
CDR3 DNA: TGTGCCAGCTCCTCGGACAGGAAAGCTTTCTTT
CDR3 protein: CASSSDRKAFF

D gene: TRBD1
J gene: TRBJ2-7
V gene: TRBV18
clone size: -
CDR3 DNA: TGTGCCAGCTCACCACTAGGACAGGGCGACGAGCAGTACTTC
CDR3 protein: CASSPLGQGDEQYF

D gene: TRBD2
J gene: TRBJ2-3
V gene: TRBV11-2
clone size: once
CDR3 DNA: TGTGCCAGCAGCGAAAGGGCTAGCGGGACAGATACGCAGTATTTT
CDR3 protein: CASSERASGTDTQYF

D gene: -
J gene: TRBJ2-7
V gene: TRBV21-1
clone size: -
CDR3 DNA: TGTGCCAGCATACTTTGTGAAGCGGGGGCCACCTACGAGCAGTACTTC
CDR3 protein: CASILCEAGATYEQYF

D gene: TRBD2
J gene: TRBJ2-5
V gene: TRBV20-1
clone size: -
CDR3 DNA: TGCAGTGCCCTTTCCGGGGGGGCCAAAGAGACCCAGTACTTC
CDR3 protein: CSALSGGAKETQYF

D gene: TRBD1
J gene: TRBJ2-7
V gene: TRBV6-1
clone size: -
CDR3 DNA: TGTGCCAGCAGCCACGACAGGGGGCGAGAGCAGTACTTC
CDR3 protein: CASSHDRGREQYF

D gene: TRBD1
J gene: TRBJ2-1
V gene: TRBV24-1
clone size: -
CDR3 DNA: TGTGCCACCAGTCCCGGGACAGGTCTCTATGAGCAGTTCTTC
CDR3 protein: CATSPGTGLYEQFF

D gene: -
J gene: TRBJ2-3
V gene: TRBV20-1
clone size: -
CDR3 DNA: TGCAGTGCTAGGCGTCCTAGCGTAAGCACAGATACGCAGTATTTT
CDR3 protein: CSARRPSVSTDTQYF

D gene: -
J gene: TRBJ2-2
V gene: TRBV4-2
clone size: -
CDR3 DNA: TGTGCCAGCAGCCAAGATCGGGGACCGTCGATCACCGGGGAGCTGTTTTTT
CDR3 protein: CASSQDRGPSITGELFF

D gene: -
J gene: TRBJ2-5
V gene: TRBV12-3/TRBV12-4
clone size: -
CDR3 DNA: TGTGCCAGTGGACGGGTCCAGGAGACCCAGTACTTC
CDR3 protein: CASGRVQETQYF

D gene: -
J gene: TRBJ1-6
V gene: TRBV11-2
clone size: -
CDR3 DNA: TGTGCCAGCAGCTTAGAGAGGAGTAGGAATTCACCCCTCCACTTT
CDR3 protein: CASSLERSRNSPLHF

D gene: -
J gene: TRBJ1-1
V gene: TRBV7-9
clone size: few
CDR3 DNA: TGTGCCAGCAGCTTAATCGGACAGACTGAAGCTTTCTTT
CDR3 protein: CASSLIGQTEAFF

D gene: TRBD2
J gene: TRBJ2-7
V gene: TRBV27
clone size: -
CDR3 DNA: TGTGCCAGCAGAATGACTAGCGGGACTCGACAGCAGTACTTC
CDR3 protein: CASRMTSGTRQQYF